Included here is one T cell receptor (beta chain) sequence, with context. Followed over time, Seattle patients had been enrolled while infection was active. The data originate from a study of blood T cell repertoires in COVID-19. Study-wide background: Sites across the United States, Italy and Spain contributed samples from acute and convalescent COVID-19. In each case, the material was cDNA or gDNA derived from T cells, B-cell-depleted T cells, or PBMCs.

Germline values: CDR1 GTSNPN, CDR2 SVGIG (reference sequence). V shed 0 bases and J 3 bases; nucleotides not matched to a gene: 9. This CDR3 has 17 amino acids. In the authors' workflow: Cell counts per sample came from amplifying reference gene primers. Some clones are missing from TCRdb's copy, which holds only in-frame ones; the method was immunoSEQ multiplex PCR. Clone size and V and J calls were adopted from that table, with D and trimming inferred from the DNA. The sample has about 87,000 clones; approximately 85% are singletons. This clonotype was sampled from a woman of 80 years or more with COVID-19, enrolled during active disease. The sample taken for sequencing was peripheral blood. The V gene is TRBV30, the J gene TRBJ2-1, with 9 bases lining up with TRBD2. CDR3 nucleotide sequence: TGTGCCTGGAGTGTACGGAGGCTAGCGGGGTTCTACAATGAGCAGTTCTTC. It translates to CAWSVRRLAGFYNEQFF. Looking up the rest from reference TRBV30 and TRBJ2-1 gives the full variable domain: SQTIHQWPATLVQPVGSPLSLECTVEGTSNPNLYWYRQAAGRGLQLLFYSVGIGQISSEVPQNLSASRPQDRQFILSSKKLLLSDSGFYLCAWSVRRLAGFYNEQFFGPGTRLTVL.